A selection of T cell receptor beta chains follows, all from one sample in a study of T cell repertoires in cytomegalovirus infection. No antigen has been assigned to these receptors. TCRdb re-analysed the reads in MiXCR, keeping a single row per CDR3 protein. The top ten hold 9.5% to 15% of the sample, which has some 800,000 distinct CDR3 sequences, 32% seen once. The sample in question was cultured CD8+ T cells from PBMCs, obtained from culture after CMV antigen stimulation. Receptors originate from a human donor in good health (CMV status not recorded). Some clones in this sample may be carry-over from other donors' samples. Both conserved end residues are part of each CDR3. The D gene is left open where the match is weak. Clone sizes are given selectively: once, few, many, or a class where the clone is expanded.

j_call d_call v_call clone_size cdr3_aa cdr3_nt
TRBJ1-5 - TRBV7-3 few CASSLTGENNQPQHF TGTGCCAGCAGCTTAACAGGGGAGAACAATCAGCCCCAGCATTTT
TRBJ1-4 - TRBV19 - CASSVGSAFATNEKLFF TGTGCCAGTAGTGTAGGGTCGGCCTTTGCAACTAATGAAAAACTGTTTTTT
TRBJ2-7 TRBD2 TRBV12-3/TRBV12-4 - CASSLVLAGDYEQYF TGTGCCAGCAGTTTAGTACTAGCGGGGGATTACGAGCAGTACTTC
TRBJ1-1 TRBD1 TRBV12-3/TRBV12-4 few CASSMTGNEAFF TGTGCCAGCAGTATGACAGGGAATGAAGCTTTCTTT
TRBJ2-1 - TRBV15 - CATSISAISDRTHNEQFF TGTGCCACCAGCATATCAGCTATATCCGACAGGACACACAATGAGCAGTTCTTC
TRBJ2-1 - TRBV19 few CASSGGDTYNEQFF TGTGCCAGTAGTGGCGGGGACACATACAATGAGCAGTTCTTC
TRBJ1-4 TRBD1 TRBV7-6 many CASSRRGQGATNEKLFF TGTGCCAGCAGCCGTCGGGGACAGGGGGCAACTAATGAAAAACTGTTTTTT
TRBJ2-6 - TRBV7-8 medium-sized CASSYRGFGANVLTF TGTGCCAGCAGCTACCGGGGGTTCGGGGCCAACGTCCTGACTTTC
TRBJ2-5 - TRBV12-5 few CASGLGSTGFRETQYF TGTGCTAGTGGTTTGGGTTCTACGGGGTTCCGAGAGACCCAGTACTTC
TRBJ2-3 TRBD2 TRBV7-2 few CASFFGGSPTDTQYF TGTGCCAGTTTTTTCGGGGGGTCACCCACAGATACGCAGTATTTT
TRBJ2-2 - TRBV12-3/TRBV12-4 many CASSEGFRGELFF TGTGCCAGCAGTGAGGGGTTCCGAGGGGAGCTGTTTTTT
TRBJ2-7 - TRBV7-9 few CASSLGTGALEQYF TGTGCCAGCAGCTTAGGAACGGGGGCCCTCGAGCAGTACTTC
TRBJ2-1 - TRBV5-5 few CASSLERTTSEQFF TGTGCCAGCAGCTTGGAACGGACGACCAGTGAGCAGTTCTTC
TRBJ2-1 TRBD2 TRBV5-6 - CASSFRIGTSGGGNEQFF TGTGCCAGCAGCTTCCGAATCGGGACTAGCGGGGGAGGCAATGAGCAGTTCTTC
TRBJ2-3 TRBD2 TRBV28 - CFKPLSGGAIRDTQYF TGTTTTAAACCGCTTAGCGGGGGGGCAATCAGGGATACGCAGTATTTT
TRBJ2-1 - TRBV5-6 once CASSLAGDWNEQFF TGTGCCAGCAGCTTGGCAGGGGACTGGAATGAGCAGTTCTTC
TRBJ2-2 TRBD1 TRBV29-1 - CSVDVGTGVGELFF TGCAGCGTGGATGTCGGGACAGGGGTCGGGGAGCTGTTTTTT
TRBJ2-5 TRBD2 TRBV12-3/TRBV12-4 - CASQRGGLETQYF TGTGCCAGCCAGCGGGGGGGCCTAGAGACCCAGTACTTC
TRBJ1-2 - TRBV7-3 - CASSNGGRTFYGYTF TGTGCCAGCAGCAACGGGGGCAGGACCTTCTATGGCTACACCTTC
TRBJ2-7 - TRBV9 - CASSVDRTEWYEQYF TGTGCCAGCAGCGTAGACCGGACCGAGTGGTACGAGCAGTACTTC
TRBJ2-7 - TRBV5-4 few CASSLNVEQYF TGTGCCAGCAGCTTGAATGTAGAGCAGTACTTC
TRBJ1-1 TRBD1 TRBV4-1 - CASSQSDRNTEAFF TGCGCCAGCAGCCAATCGGACAGGAATACTGAAGCTTTCTTT
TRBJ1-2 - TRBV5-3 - CASSLIGQDYGYTF TGTGCCAGCAGCTTGATAGGGCAGGATTATGGCTACACCTTC
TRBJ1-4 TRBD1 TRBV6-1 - CASSEGQGRTRTNEKLFF TGTGCCAGCAGCGAGGGACAGGGGAGGACGAGAACTAATGAAAAACTGTTTTTT
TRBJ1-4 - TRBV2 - CASRLDTSTNEKLFF TGTGCCAGCAGACTTGACACTTCAACTAATGAAAAACTGTTTTTT
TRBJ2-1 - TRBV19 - CASSPDGTTYNEQFF TGTGCCAGTAGTCCTGACGGGACGACCTACAATGAGCAGTTCTTC
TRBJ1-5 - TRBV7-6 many CASSPDTYQPQHF TGTGCCAGCAGCCCGGACACATATCAGCCCCAGCATTTT
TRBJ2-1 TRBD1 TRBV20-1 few CSASKPGQGKYNEQFF TGCAGTGCTAGTAAACCGGGACAGGGAAAATACAATGAGCAGTTCTTC
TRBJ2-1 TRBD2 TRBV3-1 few CASSQVTSGPNNEQFF TGTGCCAGCAGCCAAGTAACTAGCGGGCCTAACAATGAGCAGTTCTTC
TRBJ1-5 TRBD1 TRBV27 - CASSTGVAQPQHF TGTGCCAGCAGCACAGGGGTAGCGCAGCCCCAGCATTTT
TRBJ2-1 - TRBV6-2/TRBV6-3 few CASSFSISPYNEQFF TGTGCCAGCAGCTTCAGTATCTCCCCCTACAATGAGCAGTTCTTC
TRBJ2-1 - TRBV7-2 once CASSILQGGINEQFF TGTGCCAGCAGCATACTACAGGGGGGGATCAATGAGCAGTTCTTC
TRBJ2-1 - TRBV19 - CASSGVGSDEQFF TGTGCCAGTAGCGGGGTGGGGAGCGATGAGCAGTTCTTC
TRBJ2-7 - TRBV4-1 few CASSQEPGQKFYEQYF TGCGCCAGCAGCCAGGAACCGGGACAAAAATTCTACGAGCAGTACTTC
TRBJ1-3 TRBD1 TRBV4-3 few CASSQDIRQGNTIYF TGCGCCAGCAGCCAAGATATTCGACAGGGGAACACCATATATTTT
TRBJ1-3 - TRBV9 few CASSVDNGSGNTIYF TGTGCCAGCAGCGTAGACAACGGTTCTGGAAACACCATATATTTT
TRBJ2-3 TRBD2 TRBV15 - CATSTGGMDTQYF TGTGCCACCAGCACGGGGGGAATGGATACGCAGTATTTT
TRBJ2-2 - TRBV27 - CASSLSEGELFF TGTGCCAGCAGCCTGTCAGAGGGGGAGCTGTTTTTT
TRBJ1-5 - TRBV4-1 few CASSLYLATHLDSNQPQHF TGCGCCAGCAGCCTCTATTTAGCCACCCACCTAGATAGCAATCAGCCCCAGCATTTT
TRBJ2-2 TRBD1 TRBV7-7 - CASSSQGAPGTGELFF TGTGCTAGCAGCTCTCAGGGGGCGCCCGGTACCGGGGAGCTGTTTTTT
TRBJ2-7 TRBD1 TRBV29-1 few CSVGGGQGAYEQYF TGCAGCGTTGGAGGGGGACAGGGGGCTTACGAGCAGTACTTC
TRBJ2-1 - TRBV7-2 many CASSSSYFQFF TGTGCCAGCAGCTCCTCCTACTTTCAGTTCTTC
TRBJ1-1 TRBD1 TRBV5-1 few CASSLVGQGSRTEAFF TGCGCCAGCAGCTTGGTGGGACAGGGGTCTCGAACTGAAGCTTTCTTT
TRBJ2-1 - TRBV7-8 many CASSPLSNVRPTDYNEQFF TGTGCCAGCAGCCCCCTAAGTAATGTCAGACCCACAGACTACAATGAGCAGTTCTTC
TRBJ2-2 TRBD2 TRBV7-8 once CASSLSGGLGTGELFF TGTGCCAGCAGCCTTAGCGGGGGCCTCGGGACCGGGGAGCTGTTTTTT
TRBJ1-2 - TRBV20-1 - CSAREPDGYTF TGCAGTGCTAGAGAGCCCGATGGCTACACCTTC
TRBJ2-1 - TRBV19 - CASSIPTLGNEQFF TGTGCCAGTAGTATCCCTACACTGGGCAATGAGCAGTTCTTC
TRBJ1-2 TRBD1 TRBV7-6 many CASSLSGFRLGLGQGIYGYTF TGTGCCAGCAGCTTATCGGGATTTCGTCTAGGCTTGGGACAGGGGATCTATGGCTACACCTTC
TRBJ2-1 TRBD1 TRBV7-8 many CASSLAGTGVRNEQFF TGTGCCAGCAGCTTAGCCGGGACAGGGGTTCGCAATGAGCAGTTCTTC
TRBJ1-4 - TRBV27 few CASSPTDHTAGKLFF TGTGCCAGCAGTCCAACGGACCACACTGCGGGAAAACTGTTTTTT
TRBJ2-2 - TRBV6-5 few CASSYAYRTENTGELFF TGTGCCAGCAGTTACGCTTACCGGACAGAGAACACCGGGGAGCTGTTTTTT
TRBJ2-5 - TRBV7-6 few CASQPKTVQETQYF TGTGCCAGCCAACCTAAGACAGTACAAGAGACCCAGTACTTC